The sample holds a few counts of the clone carrying this T cell receptor beta chain. These data originate in a study of blood T cells in healthy people across ages. The CDR3 is 15 residues long. CDR1 is DFQATT and CDR2 is SNEGSKA in the germline V gene (reference sequence). Combining a sample-barcoded 5' primer with a J-beta primer mix, a second PCR ran for roughly 7 to 12 cycles. Using its own MiXCR run on the 5' RACE reads, TCRdb lists one record per CDR3 protein. The repertoire holds 2 million or so distinct CDR3 sequences, with about 50% as singletons. The chain uses TRBV20-1 and TRBJ2-4; weak D call: TRBD2 (6 bases). The J call may be mistaken, given a closer DNA end match to TRBJ2-7. The clonotype comes from a woman aged 40 to 49 in good health. Sample: blood. CDR3 nucleotide sequence: TGCAGTGCTAGGTTCGGGGGATCGACCTTCTACGAGCAGTACTTC. Its protein product is CSARFGGSTFYEQYF.